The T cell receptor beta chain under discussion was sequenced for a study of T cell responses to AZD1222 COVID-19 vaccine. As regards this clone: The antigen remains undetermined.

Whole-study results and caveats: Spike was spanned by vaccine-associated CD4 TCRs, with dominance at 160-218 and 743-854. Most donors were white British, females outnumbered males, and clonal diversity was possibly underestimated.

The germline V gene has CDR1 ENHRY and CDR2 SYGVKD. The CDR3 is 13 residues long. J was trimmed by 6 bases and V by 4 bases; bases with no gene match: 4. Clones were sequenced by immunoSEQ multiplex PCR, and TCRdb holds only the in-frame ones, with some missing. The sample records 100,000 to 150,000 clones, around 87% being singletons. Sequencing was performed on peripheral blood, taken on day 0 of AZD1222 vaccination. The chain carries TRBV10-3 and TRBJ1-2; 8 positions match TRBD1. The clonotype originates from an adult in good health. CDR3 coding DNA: TGTGCCATCAGTGGGACAGGGACAGATGGCTACACCTTC. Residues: CAISGTGTDGYTF.